This is a list of T cell receptor beta chains from one sample in a study of identical twins. Via MiXCR, TCRdb re-called the 5' RACE reads, giving one row per CDR3 protein. Among about 240,000 distinct CDR3 sequences listed, roughly a tenth were seen once. The sequenced sample was memory T cells sorted from blood. These receptors were obtained from a man over 45 in good health. CDR3s include the opening cysteine and the closing phenylalanine or tryptophan. The order of the fields is clone size, J gene, V gene, D gene, CDR3 protein, CDR3 DNA. The D gene is left open where the match is weak. The size of a clone is reported for some rows only, either as once, few or many, or as a class for expanded clones.

few | TRBJ2-1 | TRBV10-3 | TRBD2 | CAITSGTSGGDEQFF | TGTGCCATCACCTCCGGGACTAGCGGGGGGGATGAGCAGTTCTTC
few | TRBJ2-2 | TRBV18 | . | CASSPLPRMNTGELFF | TGTGCCAGCTCACCCCTCCCCAGGATGAACACCGGGGAGCTGTTTTTT
. | TRBJ2-7 | TRBV3-1 | . | CASSQKSYEQYF | TGTGCCAGCAGCCAAAAGTCCTACGAGCAGTACTTC
many | TRBJ2-7 | TRBV4-3 | TRBD2 | CASSQEWGLASGSYEQYF | TGCGCCAGCAGCCAAGAATGGGGATTGGCTAGCGGGAGCTACGAGCAGTACTTC
many | TRBJ2-1 | TRBV3-1 | TRBD2 | CASSGIERGIEQFF | TGTGCCAGCAGTGGGATAGAGCGGGGGATTGAGCAGTTCTTC
. | TRBJ1-2 | TRBV28 | TRBD1 | CATRQGKGYTF | TGTGCCACCCGACAGGGGAAGGGCTACACCTTC
. | TRBJ2-1 | TRBV10-1 | TRBD1 | CASSESWTGVNEQFF | TGCGCCAGCAGTGAGTCGTGGACAGGGGTCAATGAGCAGTTCTTC
many | TRBJ1-2 | TRBV7-2 | . | CASSLKAGENYGYTF | TGTGCCAGCAGCTTAAAGGCAGGGGAGAACTATGGCTACACCTTC
. | TRBJ2-7 | TRBV12-3/TRBV12-4 | TRBD1 | CASSLAGGQGGEQYF | TGTGCCAGCAGTTTAGCGGGGGGACAGGGGGGCGAGCAGTACTTC
few | TRBJ2-1 | TRBV9 | TRBD1 | CASSLGQGANYNEQFF | TGTGCCAGCAGCTTGGGACAGGGGGCAAATTACAATGAGCAGTTCTTC
many | TRBJ2-2 | TRBV29-1 | . | CSVVRQGDYGELFF | TGCAGCGTGGTACGGCAGGGGGACTACGGGGAGCTGTTTTTT
many | TRBJ2-2 | TRBV20-1 | . | CSVGVGTGELFF | TGCAGTGTTGGGGTTGGGACCGGGGAGCTGTTTTTT
. | TRBJ2-1 | TRBV9 | TRBD2 | CASSVGGRAGEQFF | TGTGCCAGCAGCGTAGGCGGGAGGGCGGGGGAGCAGTTCTTC
many | TRBJ2-3 | TRBV6-1 | TRBD2 | CASSPKRGFTDTQYF | TGTGCCAGCAGCCCGAAGCGGGGTTTCACAGATACGCAGTATTTT
many | TRBJ2-1 | TRBV12-3/TRBV12-4 | TRBD2 | CASRGLAGGYNEQFF | TGTGCCAGCAGGGGACTAGCGGGAGGGTACAATGAGCAGTTCTTC
many | TRBJ2-5 | TRBV10-3 | . | CAISETAGKQTQYF | TGTGCCATCAGTGAGACGGCAGGGAAGCAGACCCAGTACTTC
. | TRBJ1-1 | TRBV10-3 | TRBD1 | CAISGGQGTTEAFF | TGTGCCATCAGTGGGGGACAGGGTACCACTGAAGCTTTCTTT
. | TRBJ2-7 | TRBV20-1 | . | CSAMTSLSREQYF | TGCAGTGCCATGACCAGCCTTTCGAGGGAGCAGTACTTC
few | TRBJ2-2 | TRBV5-5 | . | CASSPSWGNTGELFF | TGTGCCAGCAGCCCCAGTTGGGGGAACACCGGGGAGCTGTTTTTT
many | TRBJ2-1 | TRBV20-1 | . | CSAPNGRAGNEQFF | TGCAGTGCCCCCAACGGGAGAGCGGGTAATGAGCAGTTCTTC
once | TRBJ1-2 | TRBV29-1 | TRBD1 | CSGGTGTLGYTF | TGCAGCGGCGGGACAGGGACTCTTGGCTACACCTTC
. | TRBJ2-7 | TRBV5-4 | . | CASSLDPAAYEQYF | TGTGCCAGCAGCTTGGACCCGGCAGCGTACGAGCAGTACTTC
few | TRBJ2-7 | TRBV4-3 | TRBD2 | CASSQARPSGTSVNYEQYF | TGCGCCAGCAGCCAAGCAAGGCCATCCGGGACTAGCGTTAACTACGAGCAGTACTTC
. | TRBJ2-5 | TRBV20-1 | . | CSAIETTSGTQYF | TGCAGTGCTATAGAGACTACCTCAGGGACCCAGTACTTC
many | TRBJ1-3 | TRBV4-2 | . | CASSQVKGSGNTIYF | TGTGCCAGCAGCCAGGTGAAGGGCTCTGGAAACACCATATATTTT
many | TRBJ1-6 | TRBV12-3/TRBV12-4 | . | CASRLRQSLNSPLHF | TGTGCCAGCAGGTTGCGACAAAGCTTAAATTCACCCCTCCACTTT
few | TRBJ2-1 | TRBV11-2 | TRBD2 | CASRPTSGGYNEQFF | TGTGCCAGCAGACCTACTAGCGGGGGCTACAATGAGCAGTTCTTC
few | TRBJ2-7 | TRBV30 | TRBD2 | CAWKVGTITYEQYF | TGTGCCTGGAAGGTCGGGACTATCACCTACGAGCAGTACTTC
. | TRBJ2-7 | TRBV5-4 | . | CASSLMGVYEQYF | TGTGCCAGCAGCTTAATGGGGGTCTACGAGCAGTACTTC
. | TRBJ2-3 | TRBV7-8 | TRBD2 | CASSVREGSDTQYF | TGTGCCAGCAGCGTCAGGGAGGGCTCAGATACGCAGTATTTT
. | TRBJ1-4 | TRBV4-2 | . | CASSQPAREKLFF | TGTGCCAGCAGCCAGCCGGCCCGCGAAAAACTGTTTTTT
many | TRBJ2-3 | TRBV6-2/TRBV6-3 | . | CASSYSRRVGDTQYF | TGTGCCAGCAGTTACTCGAGGAGGGTGGGAGATACGCAGTATTTT
. | TRBJ2-6 | TRBV20-1 | . | CSAATPAGANVLTF | TGCAGTGCTGCAACCCCAGCTGGGGCCAACGTCCTGACTTTC
. | TRBJ2-1 | TRBV7-9 | . | CASSLAYQGSYNEQFF | TGTGCCAGCAGCTTAGCGTATCAGGGAAGCTACAATGAGCAGTTCTTC
many | TRBJ2-5 | TRBV7-2 | TRBD2 | CASSVTSGGAGETQYF | TGTGCCAGCAGCGTGACTAGCGGGGGTGCTGGGGAGACCCAGTACTTC
many | TRBJ1-5 | TRBV4-1 | TRBD1 | CASSHQQGIQPQHF | TGCGCCAGCAGCCACCAACAGGGGATTCAGCCCCAGCATTTT
. | TRBJ2-5 | TRBV20-1 | TRBD2 | CSARGFLAGGMETQYF | TGCAGTGCTAGAGGTTTCCTAGCGGGGGGGATGGAGACCCAGTACTTC
few | TRBJ1-2 | TRBV14 | . | CASSQGGNFNYGYTF | TGTGCCAGCAGCCAAGGGGGGAACTTTAACTATGGCTACACCTTC
many | TRBJ2-3 | TRBV12-3/TRBV12-4 | TRBD1 | CASRGEWRDRGSTDTQYF | TGTGCCAGCAGGGGGGAGTGGCGGGACAGGGGGAGCACAGATACGCAGTATTTT
. | TRBJ2-7 | TRBV3-1 | . | CASSQVGRGEQYF | TGTGCCAGCAGCCAAGTAGGGCGCGGGGAGCAGTACTTC
many | TRBJ2-1 | TRBV5-6 | . | CASSLDPKRAGNEQFF | TGTGCCAGCAGCTTGGACCCTAAAAGGGCGGGGAATGAGCAGTTCTTC
many | TRBJ2-3 | TRBV25-1 | . | CASSDGWTSTDTQYF | TGTGCCAGCAGTGATGGTTGGACTAGCACAGATACGCAGTATTTT
. | TRBJ2-5 | TRBV18 | TRBD2 | CASSPISGRETQYF | TGTGCCAGCTCACCAATTAGCGGGAGAGAGACCCAGTACTTC
. | TRBJ2-7 | TRBV12-3/TRBV12-4 | . | CASSFQPTTYEQYF | TGTGCCAGCAGTTTTCAACCCACTACCTACGAGCAGTACTTC
. | TRBJ2-5 | TRBV29-1 | . | CSIGTGGAGETQYF | TGCAGCATCGGCACGGGGGGCGCAGGGGAGACCCAGTACTTC
. | TRBJ2-5 | TRBV18 | TRBD1 | CASSPKDRPETQYF | TGTGCCAGCTCACCAAAGGACAGGCCTGAGACCCAGTACTTC
many | TRBJ2-2 | TRBV12-3/TRBV12-4 | . | CASRWDTGELFF | TGTGCCAGCAGATGGGACACCGGGGAGCTGTTTTTT
many | TRBJ2-1 | TRBV27 | TRBD2 | CASSTSGRAWYEQFF | TGTGCCAGCAGTACTAGCGGGAGGGCTTGGTATGAGCAGTTCTTC
few | TRBJ1-1 | TRBV6-2/TRBV6-3 | . | CASSVTGTSSVGTEAFF | TGTGCCAGCAGCGTAACAGGGACCTCATCCGTGGGCACTGAAGCTTTCTTT
few | TRBJ2-7 | TRBV6-2/TRBV6-3 | . | CASSYSWGAYEQYF | TGTGCCAGCAGTTACTCTTGGGGAGCCTACGAGCAGTACTTC
few | TRBJ2-3 | TRBV5-1 | . | CASSLGSHRTDTQYF | TGCGCCAGCAGCTTGGGCTCCCACCGCACAGATACGCAGTATTTT
. | TRBJ2-3 | TRBV20-1 | TRBD1 | CSARAGGEGTDTQYF | TGCAGTGCTAGGGCAGGGGGCGAGGGCACAGATACGCAGTATTTT
many | TRBJ2-3 | TRBV12-3/TRBV12-4 | TRBD1 | CASTPLSGGGDTQYF | TGTGCCAGCACTCCCTTATCAGGGGGCGGAGATACGCAGTATTTT
few | TRBJ1-1 | TRBV9 | . | CASSLDNQNTEAFF | TGTGCCAGCAGCCTCGACAACCAGAACACTGAAGCTTTCTTT
few | TRBJ2-5 | TRBV7-2 | . | CASSLVGTGFSQETQYF | TGTGCCAGCAGCTTAGTCGGAACCGGTTTCTCCCAAGAGACCCAGTACTTC